The rows below give T cell receptor beta chains drawn from one sample of a study of shared clonotypes between healthy human individuals. Generated by immunoSEQ multiplex PCR, the TCRdb table keeps only in-frame clones and is missing some. The sample contains about 470,000 clones, 75% to 85% of which appear only once. The sequencing sample was made of PBMCs. Source of these receptors: a woman in her forties in good health. Some clones in this sample may be carry-over from other donors' samples. The conserved cysteine and the conserved F or W are not part of the CDR3 here. A D gene is named only where the DNA matches it firmly.

>TRBV7-3|NA|TRBJ2-2|12
ASSPGSRTGELF
>TRBV15|NA|TRBJ1-5|14
ATSRGLIQGVRPQH
>TRBV19|NA|TRBJ2-1|11
ASSIARWSEQF
>TRBV28|NA|TRBJ1-2|13
ASSLLRGDHYGYT
>TRBV25-1|TRBD2|TRBJ2-7|12
ASSESWTREEQY
>TRBV28|NA|TRBJ2-7|13
ASSTPRGSPYEQY
>TRBV4-1|NA|TRBJ2-1|15
ASSQPRLVRSYNEQF
>TRBV28|NA|TRBJ1-4|13
ASSPPGGLNEKLF
>TRBV11-3|NA|TRBJ2-5|10
ASSSAGETQY
>TRBV27|NA|TRBJ2-3|10
ASSARTDTQY
>TRBV30|NA|TRBJ2-5|11
AWSPTTRETQY
>TRBV7-8|TRBD1|TRBJ1-1|15
ASSSRFGQGGNTEAF
>TRBV7-3|NA|TRBJ2-1|14
ASSLISASRHNEQF
>TRBV18|NA|TRBJ1-2|14
ASSPPSSDRRDGYT
>TRBV5-4|TRBD2|TRBJ2-5|15
ASSLGVGGSSQETQY
>TRBV7-2|TRBD2|TRBJ2-2|15
ASSKPTSGGNTGELF
>TRBV19|TRBD2|TRBJ2-1|14
ASSIGGGSSYNEQF
>TRBV5-6|TRBD2|TRBJ2-7|13
ASSTAGGAIYEQY
>TRBV7-7|TRBD1|TRBJ2-2|13
ASSRDRGIGGELF
>TRBV18|NA|TRBJ1-4|12
ASSTGGGEEKLF
>TRBV18|NA|TRBJ2-7|13
ASSPPNGPPYEQY
>TRBV29-1|TRBD1|TRBJ2-4|9
SVQGADIQY
>TRBV5-1|NA|TRBJ2-5|12
ASSLGAVQETQY
>TRBV7-9|TRBD2|TRBJ2-2|15
ASSLAVASGPTGELF
>TRBV5-1|NA|TRBJ2-3|13
ASSLGATSTDTQY
>TRBV19|NA|TRBJ1-2|11
ASRTSDNYGYT
>TRBV2|NA|TRBJ2-3|12
ASSEVSRTDTQY
>TRBV5-1|TRBD1|TRBJ1-5|13
ASSASGGPDQPQH
>TRBV27|NA|TRBJ1-2|12
ASSLRPGNYGYT
>TRBV9|TRBD1|TRBJ2-7|13
ASSVGQGDSYEQY
>TRBV19|TRBD1|TRBJ2-1|13
ASSTRTGEVNEQF
>TRBV4-3|NA|TRBJ1-5|12
ASSQEPRGQPQH
>TRBV4-2|TRBD2|TRBJ2-3|15
ASSQPPGTSGTDTQY
>TRBV7-6|NA|TRBJ2-5|12
ASSLGSAQETQY
>TRBV5-1|TRBD1|TRBJ2-1|14
ASSLVWTDRWDEQF
>TRBV27|NA|TRBJ2-3|12
ASRVILGGDTQY
>TRBV6-6|NA|TRBJ2-1|10
ASTDSYGEQF
>TRBV5-1|TRBD2|TRBJ2-2|13
ASSQEGGSTGELF
>TRBV7-2|TRBD1|TRBJ2-7|13
ASSTDRTNSYEQY